Each of the 2 T cell receptor beta chains below was sequenced from the same sample in a study of vaccination and CD4 T cells after COVID-19. Cultured CD4+ T cell DNA was sequenced using the Oncomine TCR Beta short-read assay. TCRdb re-called the PCR reads through MiXCR, storing one row per CDR3 protein. Of 15,000 to 20,000 distinct CDR3 sequences in the sample, roughly 66% are singletons; the top ten hold roughly a tenth. Antigens for these TCRs are unknown. Treatment in this sample: approximately 11-day PBMC culture with coronavirus spike peptide pools or control peptides (ViraFEST assay). The sample was CD4+ T cells from blood, cultured in vitro. These receptors were collected from a human donor who had recovered from COVID-19.

V is TRBV20-1 and J is TRBJ2-1; 9 nucleotides line up with TRBD2. Germline assignment: CDR1 DFQATT and CDR2 SNEGSKA (reference sequence). The CDR3 length is 15 residues. With V trimmed by 7 bases and J by 0 bases, 7 bases remained unmatched. This CDR3 reads CSVFSGGSSYNEQFF. The CDR3 DNA follows: TGCAGTGTCTTTAGCGGGGGCAGCTCCTACAATGAGCAGTTCTTC.

The chain has TRBV21-1 and TRBJ1-3; the table's D gene call, TRBD1, was not cross checked with the DNA. TRBV21-1 is a pseudogene locus. The CDR3 length is 18 residues. Here the CDR3 reads CASSKEARQGARGNTIYF. The CDR3 region has the DNA TGTGCCAGCAGCAAAGAGGCCCGGCAGGGAGCGAGAGGAAACACCATATATTTT.